This T cell receptor (beta chain) was captured in a study of blood T cell repertoires in COVID-19 (dated by TCRdb to 2018 to 2020). The study in broad terms: The collaborator samples originated in the United States, Italy and Spain and spanned the acute and convalescent phases of COVID-19. The prospective study material was composed of cDNA or gDNA derived from T cells, B-cell-depleted T cells, or PBMCs. Deeply sampled blood TCRbeta repertoires from subjects exposed to, actively infected with, or recovered from COVID-19 were included in the dataset. The repertoires were released in a freely available public database meant as a resource for research on the immune response to SARS-CoV-2. Samples were obtained from the ongoing ImmuneRACE study (first 160 participants) and from about 1,300 subjects provided by 6 global collaborators. Nearly every sample came with metadata listing a de-identified subject ID, COVID-19 status, age in years and sex. HLA class I and class II types, where available, came from metadata supplied by the sample provider rather than from assay-based typing. Overall results and qualifications from the work: Clinical and demographic metadata were provided uncurated, with the amount varying by source and participant.

The immunoSEQ Assay, a bias-controlled multiplex PCR, was used to amplify TCRbeta CDR3 regions from genomic DNA. As for the authors' bioinformatics: The number of nucleated cells in each sample was estimated by amplification of reference gene primers within the assay. Sequence reads were collapsed and filtered to measure the absolute abundance of every unique TCRbeta CDR3 rearrangement. For each sample, productive Simpson clonality was calculated as the square root of Simpson's diversity index across productive rearrangements. Imported from immuneACCESS, the table was reduced by TCRdb to in-frame sequences with V and J called. These copies leave out some clones; in studies compared against another copy, an unresolved V gene accounts for under half, and the cause of the remainder is not known. V, J and clone size derive from that table, while D and trimming were established from the DNA sequence. Recorded for this sample are some 82,000 clones; around 81% of them occurred a single time. The ten most abundant clones make up 44% of the sample.

Each collaborating institution followed its own protocols to collect whole blood in K2EDTA tubes. For TCRbeta analysis, collaborators shipped samples in one of three forms: frozen whole blood, isolated PBMCs, or DNA extracted from either of those sample types. With regard to this clone: Its antigen remains unidentified. Base qualities are not recorded, but no much larger clone differs from it by a single base.

V lost 4 bases and J lost 0 bases; the stretch between them is 13 bases long. The CDR3 numbers 16 residues from cysteine through phenylalanine. Only CDR3 DNA remains: 48 bases, in frame from the first base. From the germline V gene, CDR1 is LGHNA and CDR2 is YSLEER. This receptor chain uses TRBV4-3 and TRBJ1-3; TRBD1 could be the D gene, as 5 bases match. Input material: peripheral blood. This sequence was found in a man at least 80 years old with acute or convalescent COVID-19. The nucleotide sequence is given as TGCGCCAGCAGCCGCATCTACAGGAGCTCTGGAAACACCATATATTTT. This codes for CASSRIYRSSGNTIYF.